The 32 T cell receptor beta chains reported below all come from one sample, sequenced in a study of blood T cells in healthy people across ages. Next came a second PCR, run for about 7 to 11 cycles, which used a sample-barcoded 5' primer along with a J-beta primer mix. Using its own MiXCR run on the 5' RACE reads, TCRdb lists one record per CDR3 protein. The sample gives about 1.7 million distinct CDR3 sequences, over 25% of which show up once; over 7% is in the top ten. Sequencing used blood. The source of these receptors is a woman between 25 and 40 years old in good health.

This clonotype was counted a few times. V gene TRBV20-1 combines with J gene TRBJ1-6, with 7 bases that match TRBD1. Germline V gene data show CDR1 as DFQATT and CDR2 as SNEGSKA (reference sequence). Losses at the gene ends were 6 bases for V and 6 bases for J; bases not matched to a gene: 2. The CDR3 runs 12 residues. The CDR3 is CSAWDSNSPLHF. CDR3 DNA sequence: TGCAGTGCATGGGACAGTAATTCACCCCTCCACTTT.

This clonotype was seen more than once but under ten times. The chain uses TRBV21-1 and TRBJ2-7; the table's D call, TRBD1, was not checked against the DNA. TRBV21-1 is a pseudogene locus. This CDR3 is built from 16 residues. Here the CDR3 reads CASSCRTGLVSYEQYF. The DNA for the CDR3 is TGTGCCAGCAGCTGCCGAACAGGGTTGGTCTCCTACGAGCAGTACTTC.

This clonotype was counted between two and nine times. The chain employs TRBV7-2 and TRBJ1-4, with 7 bases fitting TRBD1. There are 15 residues in the CDR3. Per germline, CDR1 SGHTA and CDR2 FQGNSA. V shed 5 bases and J 7 bases; nucleotides not matched to a gene: 10. The CDR3, as DNA: TGTGCCAGCAGCCTCGGAGGGGGCCGGGGTGAAAAACTGTTTTTT. Amino acid sequence: CASSLGGGRGEKLFF.

The chain combines TRBV12-3 or TRBV12-4 with TRBJ1-1; a weak D match, TRBD1 (5 bases). Trimming cost V 5 bases and J 8 bases, with 18 bases left between them. CDR3 length equals 14 residues. CDR3 sequence reads: CASSMVGAGSEAFF. The CDR3 bases are TGTGCCAGCAGTATGGTCGGGGCCGGGTCGGAAGCTTTCTTT.

The table lists this clonotype with a few counts. The V and J genes are TRBV5-1 and TRBJ1-2; no clear D. V was shortened by 4 bases and J by 0 bases, with 7 bases between the two germline ends. Germline assignment: CDR1 SGHRS and CDR2 YFSETQ. The CDR3 length is 13 residues. CDR3 in DNA: TGCGCCAGCAGCCGCGAACCTAACTATGGCTACACCTTC. Translated: CASSREPNYGYTF.

This clonotype was picked up a small number of times. V is TRBV9 and J is TRBJ2-1, with a tentative D call TRBD1 (6 bases). V dropped 3 bases and J dropped 5 bases, with 15 bases sitting between them. The germline CDR1 and CDR2 sequences are SGDLS and YYNGEE. The CDR3 sequence is 15 residues long. The CDR3 sequence: CASSDGTSTDNEQFF. Written as DNA, the CDR3 is TGTGCCAGCAGCGATGGGACATCGACGGACAATGAGCAGTTCTTC.

The sample holds many counts of this clonotype. The chain combines TRBV7-2 with TRBJ2-5; tentative D call: TRBD2 (6 bases). Trimming left V 0 bases short and J 2 bases short, with 13 bases between. The CDR3 runs 16 residues. Germline CDR1 reads SGHTA; CDR2 reads FQGNSA. Written as DNA, the CDR3 is TGTGCCAGCAGCTTAGCGCGCAGCGGGCCTCAAGAGACCCAGTACTTC. It translates to CASSLARSGPQETQYF.

This clonotype was observed a few times. The chain carries TRBV5-1 and TRBJ1-2; D ambiguous. The germline CDR1 and CDR2 sequences are SGHRS and YFSETQ. The length of the CDR3 is 15 residues. V lost 5 bases and J lost 2, with 16 bases in between. The CDR3 region has the DNA TGCGCCAGCAGGAGCAACACACGGCAGAACTATGGCTACACCTTC. This translates into CASRSNTRQNYGYTF. Supplemented by reference TRBV5-1 and TRBJ1-2, the full variable domain reads KAGVTQTPRYLIKTRGQQVTLSCSPISGHRSVSWYQQTPGQGLQFLFEYFSETQRNKGNFPGRFSGRQFSNSRSEMNVSTLELGDSALYLCASRSNTRQNYGYTFGSGTRLTVV.

Concerning this clonotype itself: This may come from a read error, since a much larger clone is one base off. This chain joins TRBV6-6 and TRBJ2-7, with a weak D call TRBD2 (7 bases). The ends were cut back, 1 base at V and 3 bases at J, with 13 bases in the middle. CDR3 length equals 15 residues. The germline CDR1 and CDR2 sequences are MNHNY and SVGAGI (reference sequence). The CDR3 region has the DNA TGTGCCAGCAGTTACTTGGGGGGGCGCCGCTACGAGCAGTACTTC. It is translated as CASSYLGGRRYEQYF.

This clonotype was detected only once. A read error may account for a junction end that differs from germline. The V call is TRBV2, the J call TRBJ2-2, with D perhaps TRBD2 (5 bases). Germline lookup yields CDR1 SNHLY and CDR2 FYNNEI. This CDR3 is 14 amino acids long. CDR3 sequence (DNA): TGTGCCAGCAGTGAAACGGGCACCACCGGGGAGCGGTTTTTT. As protein: CASSETGTTGERFF.

This clonotype has ten or more counts. This rearrangement joins TRBV20-1 to TRBJ2-7; TRBD1 agrees at 7 bases. The junction had 11 bases not matched to a gene; V was cut back by 1 base and J by 5 bases. The CDR3 is 15 amino acids. CDR1 and CDR2 from the germline V gene are DFQATT and SNEGSKA (reference sequence). The CDR3 DNA follows: TGCAGTGCTAGAGCCTGGGCTGGGACAGCCGACGAGCAGTACTTC. It is translated as CSARAWAGTADEQYF.

This clonotype was seen a few times. This CDR3 reads CASSKGPPTYNEQFF. Written as DNA, the CDR3 is TGTGCCAGCAGCAAGGGCCCTCCGACCTACAATGAGCAGTTCTTC. V and J are TRBV12-3 or TRBV12-4 and TRBJ2-1; D call uncertain. The V end was cut by 6 bases, the J end by 2 bases, with 14 bases between. The CDR3 runs to 15 residues.

The gene calls are TRBV3-1 and TRBJ2-1, with 7 bases fitting TRBD2. V dropped 4 bases and J dropped 2; count of bases not matched to a gene: 8. The CDR3 length is 16 residues. Germline loops: CDR1 LGHDT, CDR2 YNNKEL (reference sequence). The CDR3 DNA sequence: TGTGCCAGCAGCCTCCAAGGTGCGGGGGCCTACAATGAGCAGTTCTTC. Translation gives CASSLQGAGAYNEQFF.

This clonotype has a count of ten or more. The genes are TRBV7-2 and TRBJ2-7; no clear D. CDR1 and CDR2 (germline): SGHTA, FQGNSA. The V end was cut by 5 bases, the J end by 0 bases, with 26 bases between. CDR3 length: 19 residues. Here the CDR3 reads CASSPKVSPHKGNSYEQYF. As DNA, the CDR3 is TGTGCCAGCAGCCCAAAAGTATCCCCGCACAAGGGTAACTCCTACGAGCAGTACTTC.

This clonotype came up a few times. J is TRBJ2-1 and V is TRBV12-3 or TRBV12-4, with TRBD2 matching over 9 bases. CDR3 length: 16 residues. The V segment lost 5 bases and the J segment 7 bases; nucleotides outside the gene matches: 12. CDR3 in amino acids: CASSGPPSGIPNEQFF. The CDR3 region has the DNA TGTGCCAGCAGTGGCCCCCCTAGCGGGATACCGAATGAGCAGTTCTTC.

This clonotype occurred a few times. The junction and the germline gene differ at one end; a read error may be behind it. The chain employs TRBV12-3 or TRBV12-4 and TRBJ2-4; 13 bases match TRBD2. The J call may be in error: the DNA end matches TRBJ2-7 better. The CDR3 has 15 amino acids. CDR3 nucleotide sequence: TGTGTCAGCAGTCTAAGACTAGCGGGAGGATACGAGCAGTACTTC. It is translated as CVSSLRLAGGYEQYF.

About this clonotype: One end of the junction fails to match germline, which may point to a read error. The chain combines TRBV29-1 with TRBJ1-4; D ambiguous. The CDR3 spans 13 residues. Germline CDR1 is SQVTM and CDR2 is ANQGSEA. The CDR3 nucleotides are TGCAGCGGGATGTTCGGGGTTGGGGAAAAACGGTTTTTT. As protein: CSGMFGVGEKRFF. Full variable domain (outside the CDR3, taken from reference TRBV29-1 and TRBJ1-4): SAVISQKPSRDICQRGTSLTIQCQVDSQVTMMFWYRQQPGQSLTLIATANQGSEATYESGFVIDKFPISRPNLTFSTLTVSNMSPEDSSIYLCSGMFGVGEKRFFGSGTQLSVL.

The chain employs TRBV20-1 and TRBJ1-6; 9 bases agree with TRBD1. This CDR3 has 13 residues. Per germline, CDR1 DFQATT and CDR2 SNEGSKA (reference sequence). Losses at the gene ends were 6 bases for V and 10 bases for J; bases not matched to a gene: 7. Here the CDR3 DNA reads TGCAGTGCACAGGACAGGGGAGAGTCACCCCTCCACTTT. Amino acid sequence: CSAQDRGESPLHF.

Ten or more counts support this clonotype. The chain combines TRBV29-1 with TRBJ2-1; weak D call: TRBD1 (6 bases). The CDR3 is 11 residues long. The V end lost 7 bases, the J end lost 8 bases, and 12 bases lay between the germline ends. Germline V lookup: CDR1 SQVTM, CDR2 ANQGSEA. For the CDR3, the DNA is TGCAGCGCTAGGGGGTGGGATGAGCAGTTCTTC. It is translated as CSARGWDEQFF.

With respect to this clonotype: Relative to the germline gene, one junction end is altered; a read error may explain this. The chain has TRBV5-1 and TRBJ2-5; D is possibly TRBD2 (5 bases). Germline lookup yields CDR1 SGHRS and CDR2 YFSETQ. The CDR3 totals 14 residues. This CDR3 reads CASSLGGGEETRYF. The CDR3 nucleotides read TGCGCCAGCAGCTTGGGCGGAGGAGAAGAGACCCGGTACTTC.

For this clonotype: A much larger clone sits a single nucleotide away, making a read error possible. This rearrangement joins TRBV7-2 to TRBJ2-7, with TRBD1 identical over 10 bases. The J call is in doubt because the DNA end fits TRBJ2-5 better. The CDR3 has 15 amino acids. Germline assignment: CDR1 SGHTA and CDR2 FQGNSA. CDR3 bases: TGTGCCAGCAGCTTTCGGACAGGGGGGCAAGGGACCCAGTACTTC. Residues: CASSFRTGGQGTQYF.

A few counts support this clonotype. The genes are TRBV28 and TRBJ2-1; the match to TRBD1 covers 7 bases. This CDR3 contains 15 residues. The V gene's germline CDR1 is MDHEN and CDR2 SYDVKM. Losses at the gene ends were 3 bases for V and 6 bases for J; bases not matched to a gene: 8. Here the CDR3 DNA reads TGTGCCAGCAGTTTTTCTTGGGACAGAACCAATGAGCAGTTCTTC. It encodes CASSFSWDRTNEQFF.

This chain joins TRBV3-1 and TRBJ1-2; D unresolved. The germline V gene encodes CDR1 LGHDT and CDR2 YNNKEL (reference sequence). Trimming cost V 4 bases and J 5 bases, with 11 bases left between them. CDR3 length: 13 residues. The CDR3 region is CASSRKIFYGYTF. The CDR3 DNA is TGTGCCAGCAGCCGAAAAATTTTTTATGGCTACACCTTC.

This clonotype was seen more than once but under ten times. The chain combines TRBV9 with TRBJ2-5, with 9 bases matching TRBD2. Germline V gene lookup returns CDR1 SGDLS and CDR2 YYNGEE. V lost 2 bases to trimming and J lost 11 bases; unmatched junction nucleotides: 13. This CDR3 has 15 amino acids. CDR3: CASSVAGGLKNEQYF. In DNA, the CDR3 is TGTGCCAGCAGCGTGGCGGGGGGGCTTAAAAATGAGCAGTACTTC.

This clonotype was found once. The chain carries TRBV27 and TRBJ1-2; 9 bases are shared with TRBD1. Unmatched junction bases numbered 6, after V lost 5 bases and J lost 5 bases. This CDR3 is 14 amino acids long. Germline CDR1 is MNHEY and CDR2 is SMNVEV (reference sequence). For the CDR3, the DNA is TGTGCCAGCAGTCATGGGACAGGGCAATATGGCTACACCTTC. This gives the protein CASSHGTGQYGYTF.

In its sample, this clonotype was seen many times. The chain has TRBV12-3 or TRBV12-4 and TRBJ2-3; TRBD1 agrees at 9 bases. The CDR3 runs 14 residues. V lost 6 bases, J lost 6 bases, and 7 bases stayed unmatched. CDR3 region: CASSRTDRGDTQYF. In DNA form, the CDR3 reads TGTGCCAGCAGCCGCACGGACAGGGGCGATACGCAGTATTTT.

There are a few counts of this clonotype. The V gene is TRBV7-2, the J gene TRBJ1-2, with 9 bases matching TRBD1. Trimming cost V 3 bases and J 5 bases; bases outside gene matches: 13. Germline lookup yields CDR1 SGHTA and CDR2 FQGNSA. The length of the CDR3 is 17 residues. CDR3 nucleotide sequence: TGTGCCAGCAGCTTGCGGGACAGGGCCCCAGGGCCTTATGGCTACACCTTC. As protein: CASSLRDRAPGPYGYTF.

This clonotype was counted a few times. The chain employs TRBV9 and TRBJ1-2; 8 bases are a match to TRBD1. Germline loops: CDR1 SGDLS, CDR2 YYNGEE. V shed 0 bases and J 2 bases; nucleotides not matched to a gene: 9. This CDR3 is 17 amino acids long. The CDR3 coding sequence is TGTGCCAGCAGCGTAGACTCCGGCGACAGGGGAAACTATGGCTACACCTTC. It translates to CASSVDSGDRGNYGYTF.

CDR3 bases: TGTGCCAGCTCACCAGGGGTGAGCCAGCCCCAGCATTTT. It yields the protein CASSPGVSQPQHF. The genes are TRBV18 and TRBJ1-5; D remains ambiguous. Germline CDR1 and CDR2: KGHSH and LQKENI. CDR3 length equals 13 residues. Trimming cost V 2 bases and J 7 bases, with 9 bases left between them. The full variable domain, its missing parts supplied by reference TRBV18 and TRBJ1-5, is NAGVMQNPRHLVRRRGQEARLRCSPMKGHSHVYWYRQLPEEGLKFMVYLQKENIIDESGMPKERFSAEFPKEGPSILRIQQVVRGDSAAYFCASSPGVSQPQHFGDGTRLSIL.

CDR3 sequence: CASSEMGATDTQYF. The CDR3, as DNA: TGTGCCAGCAGTGAGATGGGGGCCACAGATACGCAGTATTTT. The chain joins TRBV2 to TRBJ2-3, with D possibly being TRBD1 (6 bases). V lost 3 bases, J lost 2 bases, and 9 bases lay in between. Germline V CDR1 and CDR2: SNHLY, FYNNEI. The CDR3 sequence is 14 residues long. Full variable domain (remainder filled in from reference TRBV2 and TRBJ2-3): EPEVTQTPSHQVTQMGQEVILRCVPISNHLYFYWYRQILGQKVEFLVSFYNNEISEKSEIFDDQFSVERPDGSNFTLKIRSTKLEDSAMYFCASSEMGATDTQYFGPGTRLTVL.

On this clonotype: A clone one base away is much larger, so this may be a read error. The chain is built from TRBV6-1 and TRBJ2-1, with 7 bases matching TRBD1. The germline V gene has CDR1 MNHNS and CDR2 SASEGT. The CDR3 sequence is 13 residues long. Written as DNA, the CDR3 is TGTGCCAACAGTGTTAACAGGGGCCATGAGCAGTTCTTC. It encodes CANSVNRGHEQFF.

This clonotype was picked up a small number of times. This chain links TRBV5-1 with TRBJ1-2; TRBD1 aligns across 8 bases. This CDR3 region has 13 residues. Losses at the gene ends were 4 bases for V and 4 bases for J; bases not matched to a gene: 3. Germline lookup yields CDR1 SGHRS and CDR2 YFSETQ. This chain's CDR3 is CASSGGQGYGYTF. The CDR3, as DNA: TGCGCCAGCAGCGGAGGACAGGGCTATGGCTACACCTTC.